The 30 T cell receptor beta chains below come from one sample, sequenced in a study of OX40 agonist ivuxolimab in advanced cancers. The data were produced by immunoSEQ multiplex PCR, yet TCRdb's version contains in-frame clones alone and is incomplete. The sample contains about 45,000 clones, around four fifths of which appear only once. The specimen was CD4+ or CD8+ T cells sorted from blood, collected in a trial of the OX40 agonist ivuxolimab. All receptors derive from an adult with an advanced solid tumor such as melanoma, head and neck, liver or kidney cancer.

V gene TRBV5-6 combines with J gene TRBJ2-5, with D unresolved. Trimming took off 1 base at V and 4 bases at J, with 5 bases between the two ends. Germline CDR1 and CDR2: SGHDT and YYEEEE. The CDR3 loop spans 12 amino acids. CDR3 loop: CASSLSIETQYF. The CDR3 DNA is TGTGCCAGCAGCTTGAGCATAGAGACCCAGTACTTC.

This chain joins TRBV19 and TRBJ2-1; possibly TRBD2 for D (5 bases). Trimming cost V 7 bases and J 7 bases, with 23 bases left between them. Per the germline V gene, CDR1 is LNHDA and CDR2 is SQIVND (reference sequence). This CDR3 comprises 16 residues. The CDR3 coding sequence is TGTGCCAGTACCCCAATCGCTTCGGACTTTTATAATGAGCAGTTCTTC. Protein: CASTPIASDFYNEQFF. Full variable domain (outside the CDR3, taken from reference TRBV19 and TRBJ2-1): DGGITQSPKYLFRKEGQNVTLSCEQNLNHDAMYWYRQDPGQGLRLIYYSQIVNDFQKGDIAEGYSVSREKKESFPLTVTSAQKNPTAFYLCASTPIASDFYNEQFFGPGTRLTVL.

Within the sample, this clone is hyperexpanded (1% or more). The rearrangement uses TRBV19 and TRBJ2-7, with 8 positions matching TRBD1. The CDR3 runs 13 residues. Trimming at V came to 5 bases and at J to 5 bases, leaving 5 bases not matched to a gene. Germline loops: CDR1 LNHDA, CDR2 SQIVND (reference sequence). The CDR3 DNA follows: TGTGCCAGTAGTTCGACAGGGGCCAACGAGCAGTACTTC. It specifies CASSSTGANEQYF.

V and J are TRBV6-6 and TRBJ2-7; D gene unclear. Germline V gene data show CDR1 as MNHNY and CDR2 as SVGAGI (reference sequence). The CDR3 has 15 amino acids. V was pared by 1 base and J by 7 bases, with 17 bases between. For the CDR3, the DNA is TGTGCCAGCAGTTACTTGGGCGGCCTCAGAGGAGAGCAGTACTTC. Amino acid sequence: CASSYLGGLRGEQYF.

The gene calls are TRBV7-6 and TRBJ2-7; 7 bases are shared with TRBD1. V shed 1 base, J shed 3 bases, and the junction held 15 bases outside the gene matches. Germline V gives CDR1 SGHVS, CDR2 FNYEAQ. This CDR3 contains 18 residues. The DNA for the CDR3 is TGTGCCAGCAGCTTAGTAGCTGGCTCTTCGGGACAGTTCTACGAGCAGTACTTC. Encoded protein: CASSLVAGSSGQFYEQYF.

The chain has TRBV7-9 and TRBJ2-1, with TRBD2 identical over 11 bases. Germline V gene sequence: CDR1 SEHNR, CDR2 FQNEAQ (reference sequence). The CDR3 runs to 15 residues. With 2 bases clipped from V and 6 bases from J, the junction kept 3 bases outside the gene matches. The CDR3 DNA follows: TGTGCCAGCAGCTTACTAGCGGGAGGACCCAATGAGCAGTTCTTC. This sequence encodes CASSLLAGGPNEQFF. Full variable domain (missing parts from reference TRBV7-9 and TRBJ2-1): DTGVSQNPRHKITKRGQNVTFRCDPISEHNRLYWYRQTLGQGPEFLTYFQNEAQLEKSRLLSDRFSAERPKGSFSTLEIQRTEQGDSAMYLCASSLLAGGPNEQFFGPGTRLTVL.

In its sample, this clone was seen once. This rearrangement joins TRBV4-2 to TRBJ2-1; 7 nucleotides line up with TRBD2. V shed 1 base, J shed 9 bases, and the junction held 0 bases outside the gene matches. Germline-derived CDR1 and CDR2 are LGHNA and YNFKEQ. This CDR3 spans 12 amino acids. CDR3 DNA: TGTGCCAGCAGCCAAGCGGGAGGTGAGCAGTTCTTC. It encodes CASSQAGGEQFF.

V and J are TRBV4-1 and TRBJ1-3, with a tentative D call TRBD1 (5 bases). V lost 3 bases and J 0 bases, leaving 9 bases between the germline ends. The CDR3 runs 15 residues. The germline gives CDR1 MGHRA, CDR2 YSYEKL. Written as DNA, the CDR3 is TGCGCCAGCAGCCAGAGACAGCTCTCTGGAAACACCATATATTTT. The encoded protein is CASSQRQLSGNTIYF.

Only a few counts were recorded for this clone. The chain is built from TRBV10-1 and TRBJ2-2, with 9 bases matching TRBD1. Trimming at V came to 3 bases and at J to 5 bases, leaving 10 bases not matched to a gene. Germline-derived CDR1 and CDR2 are WNHNN and SYGVQD (reference sequence). The CDR3 contains 17 residues. The CDR3 loop reads CASSDSGTGKITGELFF. Here the CDR3 DNA reads TGCGCCAGCAGTGATTCGGGGACAGGGAAGATTACCGGGGAGCTGTTTTTT.

This rearrangement joins TRBV4-1 to TRBJ2-7; no definite D call. This CDR3 spans 15 amino acids. Germline V gives CDR1 MGHRA, CDR2 YSYEKL. The germline V and J ends were trimmed by 0 bases and 0 bases, with 9 bases remaining between them. As DNA, the CDR3 is TGCGCCAGCAGCCAAGATAGGCTCTACTCCTACGAGCAGTACTTC. It translates to CASSQDRLYSYEQYF.

The chain combines TRBV4-1 with TRBJ2-7; D may be TRBD1 (6 bases). The CDR3 is 15 amino acids. The V and J ends lost 3 bases and 6 bases respectively, with 18 bases between them. The germline CDR1 and CDR2 sequences are MGHRA and YSYEKL. This CDR3 reads CASSHRQATLGEQYF. In DNA, the CDR3 is TGCGCCAGCAGCCACAGACAGGCCACCCTCGGCGAGCAGTACTTC.

The V and J genes are TRBV27 and TRBJ2-7; D gene uncertain. V lost 2 bases and J 0 bases, leaving 5 bases between the germline ends. CDR3 length: 13 amino acids. Per the germline V gene, CDR1 is MNHEY and CDR2 is SMNVEV (reference sequence). The CDR3, as DNA: TGTGCCAGCAGTTTAAAGGTCTCCTACGAGCAGTACTTC. It yields the protein CASSLKVSYEQYF.

This sequence joins TRBV16 and TRBJ1-5; TRBD1 matches at 7 bases. The germline V gene encodes CDR1 KGHSY and CDR2 FQNENV. The CDR3 totals 14 residues. Unmatched junction bases numbered 3, after V lost 3 bases and J lost 4 bases. CDR3 amino acids: CASSHTGANQPQHF. CDR3 coding DNA: TGTGCCAGCAGCCACACAGGGGCGAATCAGCCCCAGCATTTT.

The chain has TRBV19 and TRBJ2-2; the D call may be TRBD1 or TRBD2 (6 bases each). Trimming took 5 bases from V and 9 from J, leaving 16 bases between them. Germline CDR1 LNHDA, CDR2 SQIVND (reference sequence). This CDR3 has 14 amino acids. The CDR3 here is CASSLGGRGRELFF. The CDR3 DNA reads as TGTGCCAGTAGTCTAGGGGGGCGGGGCCGGGAGCTGTTTTTT. Full variable domain (rest looked up from reference TRBV19 and TRBJ2-2): DGGITQSPKYLFRKEGQNVTLSCEQNLNHDAMYWYRQDPGQGLRLIYYSQIVNDFQKGDIAEGYSVSREKKESFPLTVTSAQKNPTAFYLCASSLGGRGRELFFGEGSRLTVL.

The CDR3 is CASSGGRRGGNTIYF. CDR3 nucleotide sequence: TGTGCCAGCAGTGGGGGCCGGAGGGGCGGAAACACCATATATTTT. The chain is built from TRBV2 and TRBJ1-3; D is perhaps TRBD1 (5 bases). This CDR3 region has 15 residues. The V and J ends lost 4 bases and 4 bases respectively, with 14 bases between them. The V gene's germline CDR1 is SNHLY and CDR2 FYNNEI.

This clone ranks as medium-sized. The V and J genes are TRBV19 and TRBJ2-3, with D uncertain. CDR1 and CDR2 (germline): LNHDA, SQIVND (reference sequence). The CDR3 spans 14 residues. The V and J ends lost 8 bases and 1 base respectively, with 13 bases between them. Here the CDR3 reads CASESGQGTDTQYF. The DNA for the CDR3 is TGTGCCAGTGAAAGTGGGCAGGGCACAGATACGCAGTATTTT.

This clone was counted once. The rearrangement joins TRBV28 to TRBJ2-7; no clear D. The CDR3 spans 13 residues. The V end lost 3 bases, the J end lost 6 bases, and 12 bases lay between the germline ends. CDR1 and CDR2 from the germline V gene are MDHEN and SYDVKM. Written as DNA, the CDR3 is TGTGCCAGCAGTTTGATTCCGAGAGTCGAGCAGTACTTC. As protein: CASSLIPRVEQYF.

The chain joins TRBV11-2 to TRBJ2-2; 10 bases agree with TRBD1. Germline CDR1 and CDR2: SGHAT and FQNNGV. The CDR3 sequence is 14 residues long. V dropped 5 bases and J dropped 3; count of bases not matched to a gene: 0. DNA of the CDR3: TGTGCCAGCAGCGGGACAGGGGACACCGGGGAGCTGTTTTTT. Protein: CASSGTGDTGELFF.

J is TRBJ2-1 and V is TRBV5-6; 12 bases are shared with TRBD2. The V and J ends lost 0 bases and 2 bases, in that order; junction bases with no gene match: 0. Germline loops: CDR1 SGHDT, CDR2 YYEEEE. The CDR3 length is 16 residues. In DNA, the CDR3 is TGTGCCAGCAGCTTGGGACTAGCGGGGGCCTACAATGAGCAGTTCTTC. As protein: CASSLGLAGAYNEQFF.

The chain combines TRBV7-8 with TRBJ2-7, with no clear D. Germline CDR1 and CDR2: SGHVS and FQNEAQ. The CDR3 is 14 residues long. V dropped 3 bases and J dropped 0 bases, with 9 bases sitting between them. The CDR3 loop reads CASSLASSSYEQYF. For the CDR3, the DNA is TGTGCCAGCAGCTTGGCATCGAGCTCCTACGAGCAGTACTTC.

The V gene is TRBV30, the J gene TRBJ1-1; no definite D call. CDR1 and CDR2 (germline): GTSNPN, SVGIG (reference sequence). CDR3 size: 13 residues. Trimming stripped 0 bases from V and 11 bases from J, with 16 bases between. The DNA of the CDR3 is TGTGCCTGGAGTGTACTGGGGTGGGCAGACGCTTTCTTT. Residues: CAWSVLGWADAFF.

This chain uses TRBV5-6 with TRBJ1-5; D gene uncertain. Germline V gives CDR1 SGHDT, CDR2 YYEEEE. The V end lost 3 bases, the J end lost 5 bases, and 12 bases lay between the germline ends. CDR3 size: 14 residues. The CDR3 region is CASSSSGRYQPQHF. The DNA for the CDR3 is TGTGCCAGCAGCTCGAGTGGGAGGTATCAGCCCCAGCATTTT.

The chain uses TRBV28 and TRBJ2-1; TRBD1 or TRBD2 may be the D gene (5 bases each). This CDR3 region has 12 residues. Trimming shortened V by 6 bases and J by 7 bases, and 10 bases separated the two germline ends. CDR1 and CDR2 from the germline V gene are MDHEN and SYDVKM. The CDR3 DNA reads as TGTGCCAGCAGACGGGACCGGAATGAGCAGTTCTTC. It encodes CASRRDRNEQFF.

The chain carries TRBV7-9 and TRBJ2-3; 9 bases align to TRBD2. The length of the CDR3 is 15 residues. From germline, CDR1 is SEHNR and CDR2 FQNEAQ (reference sequence). Losses at the gene ends were 5 bases for V and 5 bases for J; bases not matched to a gene: 8. For the CDR3, the DNA is TGTGCCAGCAGCGCGACTAGCGGAACACTAGATACGCAGTATTTT. Its translation: CASSATSGTLDTQYF.

The CDR3 sequence is CASSQGIPPSTDTQYF. CDR3 DNA: TGCGCCAGCAGCCAAGGCATTCCACCGAGCACAGATACGCAGTATTTT. V and J are TRBV4-1 and TRBJ2-3; D uncertain. CDR3 size: 16 residues. Germline CDR1 MGHRA, CDR2 YSYEKL. V lost 1 base and J 0 bases, leaving 11 bases between the germline ends.

This sequence joins TRBV7-9 and TRBJ2-1, with unresolved D. The germline CDR1 and CDR2 sequences are SEHNR and FQNEAQ (reference sequence). This CDR3 contains 12 residues. V gave up 3 bases and J gave up 10 bases, with 10 bases separating them. DNA of the CDR3: TGTGCCAGCAGCTTGAGACTCCCGGAGCAGTTCTTC. The encoded protein is CASSLRLPEQFF.

The chain has TRBV19 and TRBJ2-1; D tentatively fits TRBD1 or TRBD2 (5 bases each). This CDR3 spans 16 amino acids. V lost 1 base and J 7 bases, leaving 17 bases between the germline ends. Germline V gene lookup returns CDR1 LNHDA and CDR2 SQIVND (reference sequence). CDR3 nucleotide sequence: TGTGCCAGTAGTATAGGGGGGAGCAGAGGGAGAAATGAGCAGTTCTTC. This codes for CASSIGGSRGRNEQFF.

This clone was counted once. The chain carries TRBV15 and TRBJ2-1; weak D call: TRBD1 (5 bases). V lost 8 bases and J 4 bases, leaving 12 bases between the germline ends. This CDR3 region has 13 residues. Germline CDR1 is LNHNV and CDR2 is YYDKDF (reference sequence). CDR3 nucleotides: TGTGCCACCGGGGCTTTCCAATACAATGAGCAGTTCTTC. As protein: CATGAFQYNEQFF.

The chain joins TRBV19 to TRBJ1-5; a weak D match, TRBD1 (6 bases). Trimming stripped 6 bases from V and 3 bases from J, with 12 bases between. Germline loops: CDR1 LNHDA, CDR2 SQIVND (reference sequence). The CDR3 runs 14 residues. CDR3 in amino acids: CASSLQGANQPQHF. Here the CDR3 DNA reads TGTGCCAGTAGCTTACAGGGCGCCAATCAGCCCCAGCATTTT.

This chain connects TRBV28 to TRBJ1-1; 10 positions agree with TRBD1. This CDR3 region has 16 residues. Germline V gene data show CDR1 as MDHEN and CDR2 as SYDVKM. V lost 5 bases, J lost 0 bases, and 6 bases stayed unmatched. The CDR3 here is CASSRDRGYMNTEAFF. The CDR3 DNA is TGTGCCAGCAGTCGGGACAGGGGCTACATGAACACTGAAGCTTTCTTT.